This TCR beta chain was recorded in a study of cytotoxic CD8 clonotypes in ibrutinib-treated CLL. Across the whole study: Responses: approximately 25 partial, 2 complete; after median around 64 months, roughly 14 stayed remitted, some 12 progressed. Broader study findings: Contraction or stability on treatment was seen for public clonotypes, which were uncommon. Investigators sampled sustained-remission and progressing patients at differing times.

The CDR3 has 14 amino acids. Germline lookup yields CDR1 PRHDT and CDR2 FYEKMQ (reference sequence). Trimming stripped 4 bases from V and 3 bases from J, with 13 bases between. Clones were read by immunoSEQ multiplex PCR, and TCRdb kept only the in-frame ones, dropping some. The table records 200,000 to 250,000 clones, roughly 70% of them present only once. To note about this clone: Its antigen is as yet unknown.

This chain uses TRBV13 with TRBJ2-7; a weak D match, TRBD2 (5 bases). This TCR was sampled from a human donor with chronic lymphocytic leukemia. This specimen consisted of PBMCs, obtained after 24 months of ibrutinib treatment. As DNA, the CDR3 is TGTGCCAGCAGCTCTGAGGGAGACTTCTACGAGCAGTACTTC. Protein product: CASSSEGDFYEQYF.